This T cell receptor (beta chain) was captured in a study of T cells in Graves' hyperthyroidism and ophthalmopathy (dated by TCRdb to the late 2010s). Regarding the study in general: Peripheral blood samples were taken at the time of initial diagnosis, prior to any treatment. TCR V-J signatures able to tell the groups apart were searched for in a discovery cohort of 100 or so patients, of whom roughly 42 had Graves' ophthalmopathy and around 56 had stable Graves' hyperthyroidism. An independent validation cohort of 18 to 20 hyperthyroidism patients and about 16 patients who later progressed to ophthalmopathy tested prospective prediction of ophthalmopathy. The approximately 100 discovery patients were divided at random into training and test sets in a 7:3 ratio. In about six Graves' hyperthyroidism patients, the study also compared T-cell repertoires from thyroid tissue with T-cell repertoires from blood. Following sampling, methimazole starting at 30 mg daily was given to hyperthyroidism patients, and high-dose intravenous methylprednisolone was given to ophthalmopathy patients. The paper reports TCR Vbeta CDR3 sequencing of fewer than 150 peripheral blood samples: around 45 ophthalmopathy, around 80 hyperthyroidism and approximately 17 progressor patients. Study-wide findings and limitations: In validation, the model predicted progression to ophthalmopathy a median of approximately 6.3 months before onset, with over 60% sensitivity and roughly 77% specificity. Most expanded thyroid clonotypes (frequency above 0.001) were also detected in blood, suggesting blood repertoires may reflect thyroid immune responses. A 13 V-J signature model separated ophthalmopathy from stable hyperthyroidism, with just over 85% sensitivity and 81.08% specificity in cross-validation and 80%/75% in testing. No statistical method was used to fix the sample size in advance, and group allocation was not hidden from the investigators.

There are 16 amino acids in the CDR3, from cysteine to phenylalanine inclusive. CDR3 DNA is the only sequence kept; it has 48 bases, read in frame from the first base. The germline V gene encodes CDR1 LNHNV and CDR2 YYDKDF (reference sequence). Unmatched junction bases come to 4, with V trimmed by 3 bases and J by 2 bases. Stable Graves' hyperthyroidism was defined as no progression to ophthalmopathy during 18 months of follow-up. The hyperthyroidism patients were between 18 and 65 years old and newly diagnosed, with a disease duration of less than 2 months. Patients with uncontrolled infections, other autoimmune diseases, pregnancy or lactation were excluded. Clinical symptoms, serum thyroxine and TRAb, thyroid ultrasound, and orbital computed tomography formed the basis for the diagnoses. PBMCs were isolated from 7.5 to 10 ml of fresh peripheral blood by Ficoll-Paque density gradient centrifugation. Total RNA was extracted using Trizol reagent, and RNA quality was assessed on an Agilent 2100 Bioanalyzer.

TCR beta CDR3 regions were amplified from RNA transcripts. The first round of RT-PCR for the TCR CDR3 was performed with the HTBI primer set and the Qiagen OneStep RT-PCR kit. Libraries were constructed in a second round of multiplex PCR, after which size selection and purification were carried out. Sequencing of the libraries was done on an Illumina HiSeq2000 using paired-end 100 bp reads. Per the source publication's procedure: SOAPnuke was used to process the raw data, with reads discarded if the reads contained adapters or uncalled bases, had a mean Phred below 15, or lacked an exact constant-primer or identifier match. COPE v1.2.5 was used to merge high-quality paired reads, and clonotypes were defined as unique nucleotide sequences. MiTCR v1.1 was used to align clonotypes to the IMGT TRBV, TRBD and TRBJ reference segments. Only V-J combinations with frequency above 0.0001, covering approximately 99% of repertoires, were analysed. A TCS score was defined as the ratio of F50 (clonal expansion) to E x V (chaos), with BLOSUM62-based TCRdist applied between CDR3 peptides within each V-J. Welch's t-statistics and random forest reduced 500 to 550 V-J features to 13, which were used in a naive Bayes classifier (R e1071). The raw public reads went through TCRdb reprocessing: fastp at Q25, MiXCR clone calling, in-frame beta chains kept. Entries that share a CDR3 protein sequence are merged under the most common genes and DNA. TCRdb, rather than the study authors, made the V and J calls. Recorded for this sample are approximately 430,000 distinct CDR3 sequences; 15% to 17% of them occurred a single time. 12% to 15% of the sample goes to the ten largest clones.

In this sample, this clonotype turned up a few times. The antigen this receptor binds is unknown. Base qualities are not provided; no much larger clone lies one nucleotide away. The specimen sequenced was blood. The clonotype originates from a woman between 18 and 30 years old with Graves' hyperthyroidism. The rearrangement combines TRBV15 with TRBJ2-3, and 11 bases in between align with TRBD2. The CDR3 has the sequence CATSRKLAGVTDTQYF. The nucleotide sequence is TGTGCCACCAGCAGGAAACTAGCGGGAGTCACAGATACGCAGTATTTT.